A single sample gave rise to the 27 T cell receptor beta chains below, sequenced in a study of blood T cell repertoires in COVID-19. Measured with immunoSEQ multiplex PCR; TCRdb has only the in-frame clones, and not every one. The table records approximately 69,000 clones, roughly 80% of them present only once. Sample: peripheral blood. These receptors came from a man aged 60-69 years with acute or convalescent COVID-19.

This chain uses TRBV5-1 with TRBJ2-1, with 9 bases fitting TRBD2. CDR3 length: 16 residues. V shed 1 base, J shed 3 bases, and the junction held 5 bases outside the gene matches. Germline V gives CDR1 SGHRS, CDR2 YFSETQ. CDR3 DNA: TGCGCCAGCAGCTTGCGGCGGGGGGGAGACTACAATGAGCAGTTCTTC. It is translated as CASSLRRGGDYNEQFF.

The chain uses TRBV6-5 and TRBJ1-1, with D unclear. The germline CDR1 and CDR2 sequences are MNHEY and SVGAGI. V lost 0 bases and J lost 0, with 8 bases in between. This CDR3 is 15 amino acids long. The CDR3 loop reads CASSYSRGLNTEAFF. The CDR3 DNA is TGTGCCAGCAGTTACTCAAGAGGGCTGAACACTGAAGCTTTCTTT.

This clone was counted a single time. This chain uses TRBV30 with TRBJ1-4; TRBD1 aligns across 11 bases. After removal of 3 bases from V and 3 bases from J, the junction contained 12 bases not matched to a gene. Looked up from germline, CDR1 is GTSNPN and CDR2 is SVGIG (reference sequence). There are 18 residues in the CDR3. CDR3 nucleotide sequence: TGTGCCTGGAGGTTCGGGACAGGGGGATCCTTAGCTAATGAAAAACTGTTTTTT. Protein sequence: CAWRFGTGGSLANEKLFF.

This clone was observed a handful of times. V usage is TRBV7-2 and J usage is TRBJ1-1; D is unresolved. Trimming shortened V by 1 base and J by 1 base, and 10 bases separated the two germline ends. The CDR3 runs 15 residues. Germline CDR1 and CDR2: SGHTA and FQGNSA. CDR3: CASSLVGRGNTEAFF. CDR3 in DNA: TGTGCCAGCAGCTTAGTAGGTCGAGGGAACACTGAAGCTTTCTTT.

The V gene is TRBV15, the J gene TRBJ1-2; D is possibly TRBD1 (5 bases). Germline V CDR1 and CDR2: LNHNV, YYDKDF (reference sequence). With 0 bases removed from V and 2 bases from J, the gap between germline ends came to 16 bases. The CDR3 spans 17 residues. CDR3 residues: CATSRDWVEGANYGYTF. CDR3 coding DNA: TGTGCCACCAGCAGAGATTGGGTCGAAGGGGCCAACTATGGCTACACCTTC.

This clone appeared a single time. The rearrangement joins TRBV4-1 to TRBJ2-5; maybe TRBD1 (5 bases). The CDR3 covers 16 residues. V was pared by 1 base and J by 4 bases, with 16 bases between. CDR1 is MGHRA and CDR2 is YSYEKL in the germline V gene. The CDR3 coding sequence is TGCGCCAGCAGCCAAGGGGGCCTAAAATGGGGAGAGACCCAGTACTTC. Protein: CASSQGGLKWGETQYF.

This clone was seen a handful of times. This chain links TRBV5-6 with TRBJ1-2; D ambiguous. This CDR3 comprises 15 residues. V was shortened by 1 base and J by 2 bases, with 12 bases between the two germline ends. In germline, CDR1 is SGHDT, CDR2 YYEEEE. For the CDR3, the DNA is TGTGCCAGCAGCTTGATTGGTCGAGGGAACTATGGCTACACCTTC. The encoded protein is CASSLIGRGNYGYTF.

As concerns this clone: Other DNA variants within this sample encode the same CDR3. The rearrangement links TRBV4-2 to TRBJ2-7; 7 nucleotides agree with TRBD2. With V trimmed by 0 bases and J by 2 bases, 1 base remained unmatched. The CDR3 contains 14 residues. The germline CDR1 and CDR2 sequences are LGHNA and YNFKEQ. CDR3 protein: CASSQEGRAYEQYF. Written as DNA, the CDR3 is TGTGCCAGCAGCCAAGAAGGGAGGGCCTACGAGCAGTACTTC.

The DNA of the CDR3 is TGTGCCAGCAGACTCGAGAGCTATAGCAATCAGCCCCAGCATTTT. It is translated as CASRLESYSNQPQHF. The chain uses TRBV5-5 and TRBJ1-5; no firm D call. CDR3 length: 15 amino acids. Trimming took off 5 bases at V and 0 bases at J, with 12 bases between the two ends. Per germline, CDR1 SGHKS and CDR2 YYEKEE (reference sequence). The variable domain in full, completed from reference TRBV5-5 and TRBJ1-5, reads DAGVTQSPTHLIKTRGQQVTLRCSPISGHKSVSWYQQVLGQGPQFIFQYYEKEERGRGNFPDRFSARQFPNYSSELNVNALLLGDSALYLCASRLESYSNQPQHFGDGTRLSIL.

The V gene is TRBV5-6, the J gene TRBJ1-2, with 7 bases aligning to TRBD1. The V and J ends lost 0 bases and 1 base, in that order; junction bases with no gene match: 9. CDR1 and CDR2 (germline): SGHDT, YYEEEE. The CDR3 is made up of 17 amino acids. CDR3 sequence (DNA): TGTGCCAGCAGCTTGGGTCAGGGGGGCGGATATAACTATGGCTACACCTTC. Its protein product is CASSLGQGGGYNYGYTF.

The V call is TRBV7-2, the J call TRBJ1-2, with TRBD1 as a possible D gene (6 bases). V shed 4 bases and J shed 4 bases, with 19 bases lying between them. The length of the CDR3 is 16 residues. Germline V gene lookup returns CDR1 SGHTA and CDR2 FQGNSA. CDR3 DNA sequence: TGTGCCAGCAGCTCTCAGACAGGCACCGCTGGCTATGGCTACACCTTC. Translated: CASSSQTGTAGYGYTF.

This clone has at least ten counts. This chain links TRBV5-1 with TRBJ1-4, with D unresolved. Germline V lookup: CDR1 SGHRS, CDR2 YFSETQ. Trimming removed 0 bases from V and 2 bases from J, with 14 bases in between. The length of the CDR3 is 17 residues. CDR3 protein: CASSLGPGPLTNEKLFF. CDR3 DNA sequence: TGCGCCAGCAGCTTGGGCCCAGGTCCCCTTACTAATGAAAAACTGTTTTTT.

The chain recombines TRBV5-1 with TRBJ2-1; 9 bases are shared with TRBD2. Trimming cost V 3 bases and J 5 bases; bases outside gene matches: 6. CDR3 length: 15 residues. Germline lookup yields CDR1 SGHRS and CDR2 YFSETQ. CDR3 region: CASSWGLAGHNEQFF. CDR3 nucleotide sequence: TGCGCCAGCAGCTGGGGGCTAGCGGGGCACAATGAGCAGTTCTTC.

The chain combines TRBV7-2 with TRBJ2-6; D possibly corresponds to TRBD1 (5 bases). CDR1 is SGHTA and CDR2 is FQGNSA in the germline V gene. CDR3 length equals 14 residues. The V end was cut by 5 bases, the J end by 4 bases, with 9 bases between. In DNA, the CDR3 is TGTGCCAGCAGCAATCGACAGGGGGCCAACGTCCTGACTTTC. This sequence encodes CASSNRQGANVLTF.

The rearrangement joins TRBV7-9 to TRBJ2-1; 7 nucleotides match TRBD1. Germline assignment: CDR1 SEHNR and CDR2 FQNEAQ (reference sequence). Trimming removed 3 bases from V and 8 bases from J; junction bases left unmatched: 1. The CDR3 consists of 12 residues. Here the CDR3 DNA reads TGTGCCAGCAGCTTTGACAGGGATGAGCAGTTCTTC. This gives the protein CASSFDRDEQFF.

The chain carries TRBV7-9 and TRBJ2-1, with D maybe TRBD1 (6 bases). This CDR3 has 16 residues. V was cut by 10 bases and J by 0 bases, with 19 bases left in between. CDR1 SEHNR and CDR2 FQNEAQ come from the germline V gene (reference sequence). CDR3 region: CATQGLGVSSYNEQFF. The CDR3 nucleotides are TGTGCCACCCAGGGGCTCGGTGTGAGCTCCTACAATGAGCAGTTCTTC.

Here the CDR3 reads CASSGENRVYGNTIYF. DNA for the CDR3: TGTGCCAGCAGTGGCGAAAACAGGGTTTACGGAAACACCATATATTTT. The V call is TRBV2, the J call TRBJ1-3; maybe TRBD1 (6 bases). CDR3 length: 16 amino acids. Germline loops: CDR1 SNHLY, CDR2 FYNNEI. V was pared by 4 bases and J by 4 bases, with 17 bases between.

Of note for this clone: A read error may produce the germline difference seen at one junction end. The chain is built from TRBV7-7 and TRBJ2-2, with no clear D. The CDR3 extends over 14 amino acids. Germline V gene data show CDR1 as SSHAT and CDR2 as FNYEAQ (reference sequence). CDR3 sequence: CASSLVWNTGELFF. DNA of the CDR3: TGTGCTAGCAGCTTAGTATGGAACACCGGGGAGCTGTTTTTT.

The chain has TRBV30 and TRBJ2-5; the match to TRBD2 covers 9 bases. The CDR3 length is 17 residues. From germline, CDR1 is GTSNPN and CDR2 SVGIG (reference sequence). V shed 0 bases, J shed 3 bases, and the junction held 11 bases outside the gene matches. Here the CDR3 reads CAWSVLWGSGGEETQYF. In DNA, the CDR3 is TGTGCCTGGAGTGTTCTGTGGGGTAGCGGGGGAGAAGAGACCCAGTACTTC. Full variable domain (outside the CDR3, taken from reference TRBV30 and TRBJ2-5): SQTIHQWPATLVQPVGSPLSLECTVEGTSNPNLYWYRQAAGRGLQLLFYSVGIGQISSEVPQNLSASRPQDRQFILSSKKLLLSDSGFYLCAWSVLWGSGGEETQYFGPGTRLLVL.

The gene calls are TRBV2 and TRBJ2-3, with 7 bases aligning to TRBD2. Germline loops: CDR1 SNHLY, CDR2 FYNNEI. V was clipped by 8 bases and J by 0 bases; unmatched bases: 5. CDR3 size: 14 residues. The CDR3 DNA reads TGTGCCAGCCCCGGGACTACTAGCACAGATACGCAGTATTTT. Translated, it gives CASPGTTSTDTQYF.

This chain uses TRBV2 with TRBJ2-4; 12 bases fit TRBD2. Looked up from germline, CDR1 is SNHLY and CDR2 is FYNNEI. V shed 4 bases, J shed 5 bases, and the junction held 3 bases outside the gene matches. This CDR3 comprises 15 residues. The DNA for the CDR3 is TGTGCCAGCAGTGGACTAGCGGGGGATCAAAACATTCAGTACTTC. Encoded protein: CASSGLAGDQNIQYF.

CDR3 protein: CASSLFFAGEGQDSNQPQHF. The CDR3 DNA is TGTGCCAGCAGTTTATTCTTTGCAGGCGAGGGACAGGATAGCAATCAGCCCCAGCATTTT. The chain uses TRBV27 and TRBJ1-5, with 8 bases that match TRBD1. The CDR3 totals 20 residues. CDR1 and CDR2 from the germline V gene are MNHEY and SMNVEV (reference sequence). The junction had 14 bases not matched to a gene; V was cut back by 1 base and J by 0 bases.

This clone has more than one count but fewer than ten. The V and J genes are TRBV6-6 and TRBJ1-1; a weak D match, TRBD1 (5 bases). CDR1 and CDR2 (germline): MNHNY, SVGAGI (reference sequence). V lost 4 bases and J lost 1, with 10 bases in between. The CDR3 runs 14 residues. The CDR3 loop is CASSFIGQNTEAFF. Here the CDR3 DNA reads TGTGCCAGCAGTTTTATTGGACAGAACACTGAAGCTTTCTTT.

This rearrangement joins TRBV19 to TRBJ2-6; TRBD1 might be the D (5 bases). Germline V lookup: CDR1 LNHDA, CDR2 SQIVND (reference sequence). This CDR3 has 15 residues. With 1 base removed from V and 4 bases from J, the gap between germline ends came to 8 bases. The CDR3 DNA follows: TGTGCCAGTAGTATAGGCCAGGGAGGGGCCAACGTCCTGACTTTC. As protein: CASSIGQGGANVLTF.

DNA for the CDR3: TGTGCCAGCAGCTTAGTCGGGACTAGCGGTAGCACAGATACGCAGTATTTT. It specifies CASSLVGTSGSTDTQYF. The V gene is TRBV7-2, the J gene TRBJ2-3, with 11 bases matching TRBD2. With V trimmed by 1 base and J by 0 bases, 3 bases remained unmatched. CDR1 is SGHTA and CDR2 is FQGNSA in the germline V gene. This CDR3 contains 17 residues.

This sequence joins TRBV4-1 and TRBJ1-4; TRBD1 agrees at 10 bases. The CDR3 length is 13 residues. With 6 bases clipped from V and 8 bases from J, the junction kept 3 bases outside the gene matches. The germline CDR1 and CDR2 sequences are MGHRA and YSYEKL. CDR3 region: CASRRGQGEKLFF. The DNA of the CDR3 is TGCGCCAGCAGGAGGGGACAGGGGGAAAAACTGTTTTTT.

The CDR3 DNA reads TGCGCCAGCAGCACGGGACAGGGCAATGGCTACACCTTC. Translating it yields CASSTGQGNGYTF. This chain connects TRBV5-1 to TRBJ1-2; 9 positions agree with TRBD1. The CDR3 covers 13 residues. Germline V gene sequence: CDR1 SGHRS, CDR2 YFSETQ. J was trimmed by 6 bases and V by 4 bases; bases with no gene match: 4.